The present entry profiles one TCR beta chain with its context. Antigen specificity is unknown. The record originates from a study of long-term antiretroviral therapy in people with HIV. General study points: Post-ART, diversity grew, though it stayed under transplant donor control levels. Clonal expansions arising prior to ART prevailed in the repertoire at every time point. Against controls, HIV repertoires showed narrower ranges of CDR3 length.

Running of the v3.0 immunoSEQ assay took place at survey level. For every sample, sequencing targeted roughly 40,000-55,000 T-cell genomes. Profiled with immunoSEQ multiplex PCR; TCRdb holds only in-frame clones, not every one. This sample yields fewer than 25,000 clones, of which approximately 80% are seen a single time; 3.4% belongs to the top ten. The sample in question was unsorted PBMCs, obtained 1.9 years after starting antiretroviral therapy. This sequence was found in a woman aged 45-65 years with HIV.

Written as DNA, the CDR3 is TGTGCCAGCAGTTTATGGTCCAGGGGGAACACTGAAGCTTTCTTT. Its translation: CASSLWSRGNTEAFF. V usage is TRBV27 and J usage is TRBJ1-1; D may be TRBD1 (6 bases). The CDR3 loop spans 15 amino acids. In germline, CDR1 is MNHEY, CDR2 SMNVEV (reference sequence). Trimming took off 1 base at V and 1 base at J, with 10 bases between the two ends.